This record looks at one TCR beta chain sequence and its context. What it recognizes is unknown. This specimen comes from a study of T cell responses to AZD1222 COVID-19 vaccine. Whole-study findings and limits: Just a handful of AZD1222 recipients tested seropositive at baseline.

The V gene lost 0 bases and the J gene lost 6 bases, with 12 bases spanning the gap. CDR1 MNHEY and CDR2 SVGAGI come from the germline V gene. The CDR3 is 16 amino acids. TCRdb's copy holds only in-frame clones and misses some; the assay was immunoSEQ multiplex PCR. The sample contains more than 100,000 clones, roughly 90% of which appear only once. The sample in question was peripheral blood, obtained on day 0 of AZD1222 vaccination. This TCR was sampled from an adult in good health. This chain connects TRBV6-5 to TRBJ1-6; D remains unclear. Here the CDR3 DNA reads TGTGCCAGCAGTTACTCGAGAACAGCCCGTAATTCACCCCTCCACTTT. This sequence encodes CASSYSRTARNSPLHF.